The sequence of this T cell receptor (beta chain) was determined in a study of persistence of HIV-infected CD4 T cells. This CDR3 is built from 17 residues. J was trimmed by 0 bases and V by 3 bases; bases with no gene match: 8. CDR1 and CDR2 (germline): SGHNT, YENEEA. The libraries were made with immunoSEQ version 4 in survey mode. Sequenced by immunoSEQ multiplex PCR; TCRdb stores in-frame clones only, minus some. Of 30,000 to 45,000 clones listed, over 75% are singletons. The stimulus was an HIV-1 Gag 15-mer peptide pool, approximately 0.93 ug/peptide/mL. CD40L/CD69 double-negative CD45RO-high memory CD4+ T cells were collected. Comment on this clone: The antigen remains undetermined.

This TCR was recovered from an adult with HIV. The donor label of this sample is uncertain. This sample comprised cultured CD4+ T cells from PBMCs, obtained from a patient who received antiretroviral therapy. The rearrangement joins TRBV11-3 to TRBJ2-1; 7 bases line up with TRBD2. CDR3 nucleotides: TGTGCCAGCAGCTTGGGAGGGGCCAATCCCTCCTACAATGAGCAGTTCTTC. Translated: CASSLGGANPSYNEQFF.